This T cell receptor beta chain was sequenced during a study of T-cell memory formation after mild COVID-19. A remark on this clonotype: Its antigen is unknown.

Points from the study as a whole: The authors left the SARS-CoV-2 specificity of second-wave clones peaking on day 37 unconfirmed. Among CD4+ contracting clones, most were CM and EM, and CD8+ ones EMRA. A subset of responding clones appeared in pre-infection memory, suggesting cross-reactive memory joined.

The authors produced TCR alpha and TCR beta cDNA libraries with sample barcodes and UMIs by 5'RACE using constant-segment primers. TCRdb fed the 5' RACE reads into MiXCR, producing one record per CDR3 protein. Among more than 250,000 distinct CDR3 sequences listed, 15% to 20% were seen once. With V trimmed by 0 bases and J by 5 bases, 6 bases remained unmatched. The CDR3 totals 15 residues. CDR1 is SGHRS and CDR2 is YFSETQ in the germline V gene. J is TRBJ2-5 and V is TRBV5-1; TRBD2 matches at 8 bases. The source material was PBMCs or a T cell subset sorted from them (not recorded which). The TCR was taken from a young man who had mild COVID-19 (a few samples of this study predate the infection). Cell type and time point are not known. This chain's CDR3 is CASSLVAGSDETQYF. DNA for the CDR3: TGCGCCAGCAGCTTGGTAGCGGGGTCGGATGAGACCCAGTACTTC.